This TCR beta chain was obtained from a study of T cells expressing NK-cell markers. On the study more broadly: Sequenced donors, eight in total, included seven who were HCMV-seropositive and one who was seronegative.

General study findings and limits: Dominant NKG2C+ clonotypes were found to form 1.0-7.0% of CD8+ T cells in more than five donors. Expanded NKG2C+ T cell clones had unclear HCMV specificity.

Comment on this clonotype: The antigen is undetermined.

TCRdb reprocessed the 5' RACE reads, with one entry per CDR3 protein and no DNA. The table for this sample gives a few hundred thousand distinct CDR3 sequences. The TCR comes from a man aged 18 to 29 in good health. The sample comprised blood T cells: a sorted CD56 or NKG2C T cell subset, CD4+ or CD8+ T cells, or bulk PBMC T cells (not recorded which).

The CDR3 is CSAGLAVKNIQYF. The rearrangement joins TRBV20-1 to TRBJ2-4; TCRdb gives TRBD2 as the D gene, but with no DNA this cannot be confirmed. Per the germline V gene, CDR1 is DFQATT and CDR2 is SNEGSKA (reference sequence). The CDR3 totals 13 residues.